This T cell receptor (beta chain) came from a study of cytomegalovirus exposure and HLA in healthy donors. General study findings and limits: Immune exposure information available was restricted to CMV serostatus.

On this clone: What it binds is unknown.

Use of 60 Vbeta and 13 Jbeta primers characterized the PCR. Profiled with immunoSEQ multiplex PCR; TCRdb holds only in-frame clones, not every one. Among tens of thousands of clones listed, around 83% were seen once. The CDR3 consists of 17 residues. Germline trimming cut 0 bases from V and 4 bases from J; bases unmatched to any gene: 7. Germline V gene lookup returns CDR1 ENHRY and CDR2 SYGVKD. Material: PBMCs. The chain links TRBV10-3 to TRBJ2-1; TRBD2 matches 9 bases. This TCR came from a man aged 25-40 years in good health and CMV-seronegative. CDR3 loop: CAISESIETSGYNEQFF. The CDR3 region has the DNA TGTGCCATCAGTGAGTCGATTGAGACTAGCGGATACAATGAGCAGTTCTTC.